Sequencing of this TCR beta chain was carried out in a study of cytomegalovirus exposure and HLA in healthy donors (dated by TCRdb to 2016 to 2017). As for the study more broadly: An earlier analysis of roughly 610 of the donors reported 276 Gb of sequence data and 117 million unique TCR beta sequences obtained from about 179 million T cells. Roughly 300 gigabases of sequencing data and 70 million to 85 million unique TCR sequences were included in an early release covering about 700 HLA-typed donors. The genetic ancestry cluster associated with self-reported Caucasian donors included about 84% of the roughly 400 genotyped donors. The study aimed to test whether signatures of past pathogen exposure could be identified by cataloging public T cell receptors. The T cell repertoires of 700 or so subjects were profiled by immunosequencing and related to cytomegalovirus serostatus. Along with the roughly 670-subject first cohort, a separate validation cohort of over a hundred different subjects was used. To predict cytomegalovirus infection status, the study combined high-throughput TCR immunosequencing, statistical association of individual TCRs with disease status, and machine learning. A later analysis re-examined previously published TCR beta repertoires from roughly 720 donors and added high-resolution HLA genotyping to investigate patterns of TCR occurrence. Rather than using new phenotypic data, the later analysis identified candidate immune exposures from TCR beta sequences and from how often those sequences occurred across donors. An earlier analysis of 587 of the donors used high-throughput TCR beta sequencing to judge whether each TCR beta V gene segment behaved as functional or pseudogenic. Donor age, sex, ethnicity and CMV serostatus were compiled alongside the repertoire data. A later genetic analysis used genome-wide SNP genotypes for about three fifths of the 666 donors, treating that subset as a discovery cohort. All discovery cohort repertoires had been generated using a single sequencing platform. Both class I and class II loci were covered by HLA typing, at four-digit resolution. The number of typed donors differed by locus: about 629-640 for A, B, C, DRB1 and DQB1; some 500 for DQA1; fewer than 610 for DPA1; and 450 to 480 for DPB1. About five DR-DQ haplotypes were treated as single units for association and clustering because of strong linkage in the cohort. Among about 370 genotyped donors of the cohort, an average of approximately 240,000 unique TCR beta nucleotide sequences was sequenced per donor, of which about 19% were non-productive. What the work shows at the level of the full study, not this receptor alone: The classifier was reported to diagnose cytomegalovirus status with high specificity and sensitivity in both the original and validation cohorts. A later genetic analysis associated a missense DCLRE1C variant with V-gene and J-gene trimming of TCR beta chains, and an independent cohort replicated the association. A total of 150 or so TCR beta chains were listed by the study as associated with cytomegalovirus. CMV serostatus was the only immune exposure information available for the cohort. A later analysis associated about 17,000 TCR beta sequences with specific HLA alleles at a false discovery rate of 0.05. Sequencing depth was assumed to be roughly uniform across donors in the presence/absence analyses, though that assumption may not hold. It was suggested by the authors that the approach could potentially be generalized to other disease states and immunological phenotypes. In this cohort, only TCR beta chains were sequenced, and detectable features were limited by the absence of alpha or paired-chain data. In an earlier analysis of 587 of the donors, most TCR beta V segments were observed in productive rearrangements about 87% or about 30% of the time, broadly matching IMGT annotations. In a later analysis, HLA-associated TCR beta chains showed more clonal expansion and lower generation probabilities than non-associated chains that were equally common. A group of highly shared sequence variants was considered likely to be a technical artifact of the sequencing pipeline. Some IMGT-functional V segments, including TRBV6-2 and TRBV6-3, could not be distinguished by the 87-base-pair reads and were therefore excluded. Most TCR sequences were seen in very few donors, while some public TCRs were found in many individuals. In a later genetic analysis, fewer N-insertions in productive TCRs were reported among donors in an Asian-associated ancestry cluster than the approximately 670-donor mean. When HLA alleles, especially DR and DQ, strongly co-occurred, attributing TCR associations to individual alleles was difficult. According to a later analysis, TCR association rates differed among HLA loci, with DRB1 alleles showing the most associated TCRs and HLA-C alleles showing the fewest. A later analysis found that most CMV-associated TCR beta chains appeared HLA-restricted, with HLA associations seemingly driven largely by CMV exposure. Linkage disequilibrium might explain the correlated functional status among segregating V segments, but an unknown experimental factor could not be excluded. Over 15 rarely observed V segments, including chromosome 9 orphons, were excluded from the earlier analysis of a few hundred of the donors because counts were too low. According to a later analysis, parvovirus B19, influenza, CMV and Epstein-Barr virus appeared linked to several top co-occurrence clusters. In vitro tests confirmed that a few of the cytomegalovirus-associated TCR beta chains recognize cytomegalovirus antigens. HLA typing was unavailable for some donors at each locus, so association tests used only the typed subset. A further reported finding was that TCR beta sequences accurately predicted the HLA-A and HLA-B alleles for most subjects in the first cohort.

The cohort comprised under 700 healthy bone marrow donors. At the time of sampling, all cohort members were nominally healthy, though unrecorded immune exposures were likely present. The donor tested CMV seronegative and was one of the 352 seronegative cohort members. A peripheral blood sample was collected from each donor, and TCR beta sequencing was performed on peripheral blood mononuclear cells. Genomic DNA was extracted from the blood cell samples with the Qiagen DNeasy Blood Extraction Kit. V is reduced by 0 bases and J by 0 bases, leaving a spacing of 4 bases between them. CDR1 and CDR2, per the germline V gene, are SGHDT and YYEEEE. The cysteine opens and the phenylalanine closes a CDR3 of 14 amino acids. The only DNA kept is the CDR3, 42 bases in frame from the first base. The library was built by means of the immunoSEQ multiplex PCR assay. For the multiplex PCR, a mixture combining 60 forward primers for TCR Vbeta segments and 13 reverse primers for TCR Jbeta segments was used. Amplification of the CDR3 region of rearranged TCR beta genes was performed with a multiplex PCR assay on genomic DNA. The amplified TCR beta libraries were sequenced on the Illumina HiSeq System as 87-base-pair reads. As for the original processing: A later analysis counted approximately 76 million unique TCR beta chains across the roughly 700 repertoires, and about 10 million of these chains were shared by at least two donors. To remove PCR and sequencing errors, raw reads were error-corrected and collapsed into unique sequences using a nearest-neighbor algorithm that merged closely related sequences. Alignment of CDR3 sequences to IMGT reference sequences was used to assign V, D and J gene segments. For a sequence to be retained, a match of at least six nucleotides was required to both a V gene segment and a J gene segment. Rearrangements were classified as productive when the CDR3 lacked stop codons and remained in frame with V and J, and all other rearrangements were classified as non-productive. CDR3 was defined by IMGT convention, running from the second conserved V-encoded cysteine to the conserved J-encoded phenylalanine. The earlier analysis of some 540 of the donors excluded any sequence lacking an unambiguous match to a single V gene segment. In an earlier analysis of 587 of the donors, a V segment was called functional when productive rearrangements were above 56.7%, and segregating when the standard deviation between donors exceeded 5%. To diagnose cytomegalovirus status from the catalog of TCR beta chain sequences, a statistical classification framework was built. V and J gene assignment, in a later analysis, came from comparing TCR nucleotide sequences with IMGT/GENE-DB human TR gene sequences. A later analysis assigned CDR3 sequences and most-parsimonious VDJ recombination scenarios with the TCRdist pipeline. A later analysis defined each TCR beta chain by its CDR3 amino acid sequence plus V-gene family, and excluded reads lacking a unique V-gene family. A later analysis removed 600 or so highly shared, low-generation-probability nucleotide sequences to deal with suspected cross-contamination and a sequencing artifact. For each public chain, a later analysis derived a clonal expansion index from normalized ranks of inferred template counts within each repertoire. In a later analysis, generation probabilities were computed with a VDJ recombination model fitted to out-of-frame rearrangements, and the resulting probabilities were checked against IGoR. In a later analysis, hypergeometric tests were used to score TCR-TCR, TCR-HLA and TCR-CMV co-occurrence, with a repertoire-size bias correction applied to TCR pairs. In a later analysis, false discovery rates were estimated by permuting HLA or CMV assignments 20 times. A later analysis grouped co-occurring TCRs with DBSCAN, adding TCRdist sequence similarity when clustering within HLA-allele-positive subsets. Repertoires with fewer than 30,000 or more than 120,000 public chains were left out of co-occurrence clustering, as were about five repertoires with anomalous nucleotide sharing. TCRdb took over this immuneACCESS table, retaining in-frame rearrangements with V and J assigned. Such tables are incomplete; in checked studies, under half of the missing clones stem from an unresolved V gene, and the remainder is unexplained. Clone size and the V and J calls come from that table; the DNA yielded D and trimming. The sample records roughly 170,000 clones, 77% of which are singletons. Of the sample, around 1.6% falls within the top ten clones.

Concerning this clone itself: Its antigen remains undetermined. Base qualities are missing; no much larger clone stands one base away.

The chain couples TRBV5-6 to TRBJ1-3, with the D gene not confidently named. This clonotype originated in a woman in her 30s in good health and CMV-seronegative. The sequenced sample was PBMCs. For the CDR3, the sequence is CASSLASSGNTIYF. The DNA is TGTGCCAGCAGCTTGGCGTCCTCTGGAAACACCATATATTTT. Beyond the CDR3, the reference TRBV5-6 and TRBJ1-3 genes provide the residues; the full variable domain reads: DAGVTQSPTHLIKTRGQQVTLRCSPKSGHDTVSWYQQALGQGPQFIFQYYEEEERQRGNFPDRFSGHQFPNYSSELNVNALLLGDSALYLCASSLASSGNTIYFGEGSWLTVV.